Listed below are T cell receptor beta chains from one sample, sequenced in a study of shared clonotypes between healthy human individuals. Generated by immunoSEQ multiplex PCR, the TCRdb table keeps only in-frame clones and is missing some. The sample includes approximately 1,000,000 clones, about 84% seen only once; the top ten take 0.52%. Sequenced sample: memory CD4+ T cells from PBMCs. The receptors were sampled from a man aged 18-30 years in good health. Some clones in this sample may be carry-over from other donors' samples. CDR3s include the opening cysteine and the closing phenylalanine or tryptophan. Fields, in order: CDR3 protein, CDR3 DNA, J gene, V gene, D gene, clone size. D genes are given only for firm matches. Clone size appears in some rows only: once, few, many, or a class for an expanded clone.

CDR3 protein: CASSQEKGVADTDTQYF; CDR3 DNA: TGTGCCAGCAGCCAAGAGAAGGGGGTTGCTGACACAGATACGCAGTATTTT; J gene: TRBJ2-3; V gene: TRBV14; D gene: NA; clone size: NA
CDR3 protein: CASSLSSGYEQYF; CDR3 DNA: TGCGCCAGCAGCTTGTCGAGCGGCTACGAGCAGTACTTC; J gene: TRBJ2-7; V gene: TRBV5-1; D gene: NA; clone size: NA
CDR3 protein: CASSQSRSGRAAYF; CDR3 DNA: TGCGCCAGCAGTCAATCGAGGAGCGGGAGGGCCGCGTACTTC; J gene: TRBJ2-7; V gene: TRBV23-1; D gene: TRBD2; clone size: NA
CDR3 protein: CASSPGTENEQFF; CDR3 DNA: TGTGCCAGCAGCCCCGGGACCGAGAATGAGCAGTTCTTC; J gene: TRBJ2-1; V gene: TRBV7-2; D gene: NA; clone size: once
CDR3 protein: CASGPWNTEAFF; CDR3 DNA: TGTGCCAGCGGGCCGTGGAACACTGAAGCTTTCTTT; J gene: TRBJ1-1; V gene: TRBV28; D gene: NA; clone size: NA
CDR3 protein: CASRAEVGAGELFF; CDR3 DNA: TGTGCCAGCAGGGCGGAGGTGGGGGCCGGGGAGCTGTTTTTT; J gene: TRBJ2-2; V gene: TRBV2; D gene: NA; clone size: NA
CDR3 protein: CASSSPGQSREQYF; CDR3 DNA: TGTGCCAGCAGCTCACCGGGACAGTCGAGAGAGCAGTACTTC; J gene: TRBJ2-7; V gene: TRBV5-4; D gene: TRBD1; clone size: NA
CDR3 protein: CASRYKTNTEAFF; CDR3 DNA: TGTGCCAGCAGATACAAGACCAACACTGAAGCTTTCTTT; J gene: TRBJ1-1; V gene: TRBV5-4; D gene: NA; clone size: NA
CDR3 protein: CASSQPGRSEQFF; CDR3 DNA: TGCGCCAGCAGCCAACCCGGCCGGTCTGAGCAGTTCTTC; J gene: TRBJ2-1; V gene: TRBV4-3; D gene: NA; clone size: NA
CDR3 protein: CASRRDRMNTEAFF; CDR3 DNA: TGTGCCAGCAGGAGGGACAGGATGAACACTGAAGCTTTCTTT; J gene: TRBJ1-1; V gene: TRBV2; D gene: TRBD1; clone size: NA
CDR3 protein: CAMDGAGVGEQYF; CDR3 DNA: TGTGCCATGGACGGAGCGGGAGTCGGCGAGCAGTACTTC; J gene: TRBJ2-7; V gene: TRBV6-1; D gene: TRBD2; clone size: NA
CDR3 protein: CASSDYRGPSLPGELFF; CDR3 DNA: TGTGCCAGCAGTGACTATAGGGGACCTTCCCTCCCCGGGGAGCTGTTTTTT; J gene: TRBJ2-2; V gene: TRBV6-4; D gene: NA; clone size: NA
CDR3 protein: CASSPGTGGAGYGYTF; CDR3 DNA: TGTGCCAGCTCACCGGGGACAGGGGGCGCTGGCTATGGCTACACCTTC; J gene: TRBJ1-2; V gene: TRBV18; D gene: TRBD1; clone size: NA
CDR3 protein: CASSPITGELFF; CDR3 DNA: TGTGCCAGCAGCCCTATAACCGGGGAGCTGTTTTTT; J gene: TRBJ2-2; V gene: TRBV27; D gene: NA; clone size: NA
CDR3 protein: CASSVGLAGSEQYF; CDR3 DNA: TGTGCCAGCAGCGTGGGACTAGCGGGATCCGAGCAGTACTTC; J gene: TRBJ2-7; V gene: TRBV9; D gene: TRBD2; clone size: NA
CDR3 protein: CASSLTRDSYNEQFF; CDR3 DNA: TGTGCCAGCAGCTTAACCCGGGACAGCTACAATGAGCAGTTCTTC; J gene: TRBJ2-1; V gene: TRBV7-3; D gene: TRBD1; clone size: few
CDR3 protein: CASSLRLAGDSYNEQFF; CDR3 DNA: TGTGCCAGCAGCTTAAGACTAGCGGGGGACTCCTACAATGAGCAGTTCTTC; J gene: TRBJ2-1; V gene: TRBV4-2; D gene: TRBD2; clone size: NA
CDR3 protein: CASSFRGWDTEAFF; CDR3 DNA: TGTGCCAGCAGCTTCAGGGGATGGGATACTGAAGCTTTCTTT; J gene: TRBJ1-1; V gene: TRBV7-2; D gene: NA; clone size: NA
CDR3 protein: CASSPDIVGYNEQFF; CDR3 DNA: TGCGCCAGCAGCCCGGACATCGTAGGGTACAATGAGCAGTTCTTC; J gene: TRBJ2-1; V gene: TRBV5-1; D gene: NA; clone size: NA
CDR3 protein: CASSMTSGETQYF; CDR3 DNA: TGTGCCAGTAGTATGACTAGCGGAGAGACCCAGTACTTC; J gene: TRBJ2-5; V gene: TRBV19; D gene: TRBD2; clone size: few
CDR3 protein: CASSSQGARYEQFF; CDR3 DNA: TGCGCCAGCAGCTCACAGGGGGCGCGCTATGAGCAGTTCTTC; J gene: TRBJ2-1; V gene: TRBV5-1; D gene: TRBD1; clone size: NA
CDR3 protein: CASSSLPGGGGADTQYF; CDR3 DNA: TGTGCCAGCAGCTCTCTCCCCGGCGGAGGAGGGGCAGATACGCAGTATTTT; J gene: TRBJ2-3; V gene: TRBV7-2; D gene: NA; clone size: NA
CDR3 protein: CASIRTVNTEAFF; CDR3 DNA: TGTGCCAGCATTCGGACAGTGAACACTGAAGCTTTCTTT; J gene: TRBJ1-1; V gene: TRBV6-1; D gene: NA; clone size: NA
CDR3 protein: CASSSIGAGGNTEAFF; CDR3 DNA: TGTGCCAGTAGTTCCATAGGCGCGGGGGGGAACACTGAAGCTTTCTTT; J gene: TRBJ1-1; V gene: TRBV19; D gene: NA; clone size: many
CDR3 protein: CASSQLLAGFSSYEQYF; CDR3 DNA: TGCGCCAGCAGCCAGTTACTAGCGGGCTTTAGCTCCTACGAGCAGTACTTC; J gene: TRBJ2-7; V gene: TRBV4-1; D gene: TRBD2; clone size: NA
CDR3 protein: CASSLTGTSGRNGYEQYF; CDR3 DNA: TGTGCCAGCAGTTTAACCGGGACTAGCGGGAGAAACGGCTACGAGCAGTACTTC; J gene: TRBJ2-7; V gene: TRBV27; D gene: TRBD2; clone size: NA
CDR3 protein: CASSRGSYEQYF; CDR3 DNA: TGTGCCAGCAGTAGAGGCTCCTACGAGCAGTACTTC; J gene: TRBJ2-7; V gene: TRBV2; D gene: NA; clone size: NA
CDR3 protein: CASSLEGSNPSYEQYF; CDR3 DNA: TGCGCCAGCAGCTTGGAGGGCAGCAACCCCTCCTACGAGCAGTACTTC; J gene: TRBJ2-7; V gene: TRBV5-1; D gene: NA; clone size: NA
CDR3 protein: CASSNSGSRTDTQYF; CDR3 DNA: TGTGCCAGCAGCAATAGCGGGAGCAGGACAGATACGCAGTATTTT; J gene: TRBJ2-3; V gene: TRBV11-2; D gene: TRBD2; clone size: NA
CDR3 protein: CASSSTSGIPNF; CDR3 DNA: TGTGCCAGCAGCTCGACTAGCGGGATTCCCAACTTC; J gene: TRBJ2-4; V gene: TRBV5-6; D gene: TRBD2; clone size: few
CDR3 protein: CASSYSMGTEAFF; CDR3 DNA: TGTGCCAGCAGTTACTCGATGGGAACTGAAGCTTTCTTT; J gene: TRBJ1-1; V gene: TRBV6-5; D gene: NA; clone size: NA
CDR3 protein: CASSLLGSTQYF; CDR3 DNA: TGTGCCAGCAGCTTGTTGGGGTCCACACAGTATTTT; J gene: TRBJ2-3; V gene: TRBV7-9; D gene: NA; clone size: once
CDR3 protein: CAISEPGAGNEKLFF; CDR3 DNA: TGTGCCATCAGTGAACCCGGGGCGGGCAATGAAAAACTGTTTTTT; J gene: TRBJ1-4; V gene: TRBV10-3; D gene: NA; clone size: NA
CDR3 protein: CASSLGPGGEDTQYF; CDR3 DNA: TGTGCCAGCAGCTTAGGTCCGGGAGGGGAGGATACGCAGTATTTT; J gene: TRBJ2-3; V gene: TRBV7-9; D gene: TRBD2; clone size: NA
CDR3 protein: CASSLADVGGFEQYF; CDR3 DNA: TGTGCCAGCAGTTTAGCGGACGTAGGGGGTTTCGAGCAGTACTTC; J gene: TRBJ2-7; V gene: TRBV28; D gene: NA; clone size: NA
CDR3 protein: CASSRGTSYEQYF; CDR3 DNA: TGTGCCAGCAGCCGAGGGACTAGCTACGAGCAGTACTTC; J gene: TRBJ2-7; V gene: TRBV11-2; D gene: TRBD2; clone size: NA
CDR3 protein: CASSPLAGFFYEQYF; CDR3 DNA: TGCGCCAGCAGTCCCCTAGCGGGATTTTTTTACGAGCAGTACTTC; J gene: TRBJ2-7; V gene: TRBV5-1; D gene: TRBD2; clone size: NA
CDR3 protein: CASSSTGMDHYEQYF; CDR3 DNA: TGCGCCAGCAGCTCGACCGGGATGGATCACTACGAGCAGTACTTC; J gene: TRBJ2-7; V gene: TRBV5-1; D gene: NA; clone size: once
CDR3 protein: CASSPIVNSYGYTF; CDR3 DNA: TGTGCCAGCAGCCCAATTGTTAATAGCTATGGCTACACCTTC; J gene: TRBJ1-2; V gene: TRBV28; D gene: NA; clone size: few
CDR3 protein: CASSPGSPDTQYF; CDR3 DNA: TGTGCCAGCAGCCCCGGCAGTCCAGATACGCAGTATTTT; J gene: TRBJ2-3; V gene: TRBV7-2; D gene: NA; clone size: NA
CDR3 protein: CASSLLMGTGVRTSVYNEQFF; CDR3 DNA: TGTGCCAGCAGTTTATTGATGGGGACAGGGGTGCGGACTAGCGTCTACAATGAGCAGTTCTTC; J gene: TRBJ2-1; V gene: TRBV28; D gene: NA; clone size: NA
CDR3 protein: CASGTRAGKETQYF; CDR3 DNA: TGTGCCAGCGGGACCAGGGCTGGGAAAGAGACCCAGTACTTC; J gene: TRBJ2-5; V gene: TRBV28; D gene: NA; clone size: NA
CDR3 protein: CASSKEGGPSDGYTF; CDR3 DNA: TGTGCCAGCAGCAAAGAGGGGGGACCCTCGGATGGCTACACCTTC; J gene: TRBJ1-2; V gene: TRBV21-1; D gene: NA; clone size: once
CDR3 protein: CAWSEGLPYEQYF; CDR3 DNA: TGTGCCTGGAGTGAGGGACTCCCCTACGAGCAGTACTTC; J gene: TRBJ2-7; V gene: TRBV30; D gene: NA; clone size: NA
CDR3 protein: CASTERGRTDTQYF; CDR3 DNA: TGTGCCAGCACGGAAAGGGGGCGGACAGATACGCAGTATTTT; J gene: TRBJ2-3; V gene: TRBV6-1; D gene: TRBD1; clone size: once
CDR3 protein: CASSVATFTRGLNEQYF; CDR3 DNA: TGTGCCAGCAGCGTAGCTACGTTTACCCGGGGTCTTAACGAGCAGTACTTC; J gene: TRBJ2-7; V gene: TRBV9; D gene: NA; clone size: few
CDR3 protein: CSVVGGANTEAFF; CDR3 DNA: TGCAGCGTTGTGGGGGGGGCCAACACTGAAGCTTTCTTT; J gene: TRBJ1-1; V gene: TRBV29-1; D gene: NA; clone size: NA
CDR3 protein: CASSGQGVNQPQHF; CDR3 DNA: TGTGCCAGCAGTGGACAGGGGGTCAATCAGCCCCAGCATTTT; J gene: TRBJ1-5; V gene: TRBV27; D gene: TRBD1; clone size: NA
CDR3 protein: CASSVRLAGVTDTQYF; CDR3 DNA: TGTGCCAGCAGTGTTAGACTAGCGGGAGTCACAGATACGCAGTATTTT; J gene: TRBJ2-3; V gene: TRBV2; D gene: TRBD2; clone size: NA
CDR3 protein: CASSRPGETQYF; CDR3 DNA: TGTGCCAGCAGTCGCCCGGGTGAGACCCAGTACTTC; J gene: TRBJ2-5; V gene: TRBV6-5; D gene: NA; clone size: NA